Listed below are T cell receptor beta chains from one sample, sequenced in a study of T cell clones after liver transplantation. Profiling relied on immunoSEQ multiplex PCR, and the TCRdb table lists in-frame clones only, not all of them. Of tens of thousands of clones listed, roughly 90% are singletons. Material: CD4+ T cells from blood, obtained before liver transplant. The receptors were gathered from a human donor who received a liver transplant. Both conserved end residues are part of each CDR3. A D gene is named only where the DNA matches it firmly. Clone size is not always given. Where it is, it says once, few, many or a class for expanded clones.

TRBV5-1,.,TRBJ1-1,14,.,TGCGCCAGCAGCTTGAGGGGACAGAACACTGAAGCTTTCTTT,CASSLRGQNTEAFF
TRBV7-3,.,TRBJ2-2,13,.,TGTGCCAGCACCCCGGGGCCGACCGGGGAGCTGTTTTTT,CASTPGPTGELFF
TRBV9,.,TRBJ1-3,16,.,TGTGCCAGCAGCCCCAAGACCCCGTCCTCTGGAAACACCATATATTTT,CASSPKTPSSGNTIYF
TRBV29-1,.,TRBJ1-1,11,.,TGCAGCGTTGTCCCGAACACTGAAGCTTTCTTT,CSVVPNTEAFF
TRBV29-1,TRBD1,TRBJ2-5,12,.,TGCAGCGAAGGGACAGGGTCCGAGACCCAGTACTTC,CSEGTGSETQYF
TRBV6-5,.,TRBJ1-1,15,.,TGTGCCAGCAGTTACTCAACTGACGGGGACACTGAAGCTTTCTTT,CASSYSTDGDTEAFF
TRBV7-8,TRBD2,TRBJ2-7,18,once,TGTGCCAGCAGCTTGGGACTAGCGGGAGAATACCCCTCCTACGAGCAGTACTTC,CASSLGLAGEYPSYEQYF
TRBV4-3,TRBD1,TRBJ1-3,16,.,TGCGCCAGCAGCCAATTAAGACAGGGCTCTGGAAACACCATATATTTT,CASSQLRQGSGNTIYF
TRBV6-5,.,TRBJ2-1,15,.,TGTGCCAGCAGTTACTCGGGTGCTGCGCCGAATGAGCAGTTCTTC,CASSYSGAAPNEQFF
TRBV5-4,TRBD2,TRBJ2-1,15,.,TGTGCCACCCAACTAGCGGGAGGCTCCTACAATGAGCAGTTCTTC,CATQLAGGSYNEQFF
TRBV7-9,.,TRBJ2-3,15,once,TGTGCCAGCAGCTTAGGAGGGACTAGCACAGATACGCAGTATTTT,CASSLGGTSTDTQYF
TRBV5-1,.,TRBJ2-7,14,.,TGCGCCAGCAGCTTGGGGGGATCCTCCTACGAGCAGTACTTC,CASSLGGSSYEQYF
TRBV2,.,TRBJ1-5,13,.,TGTGCCACCACTCGGGGGAGCAGTCAGCCCCAGCATTTT,CATTRGSSQPQHF
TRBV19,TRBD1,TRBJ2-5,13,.,TGTGCCAGTATGGACAGGTGGGGCGAGACCCAGTACTTC,CASMDRWGETQYF